The clone carrying this T cell receptor beta chain was observed a few times. The sample comes from a study of T-cell reconstitution after alpha-beta-depleted transplantation in children. The germline gives CDR1 SNHLY, CDR2 FYNNEI. The CDR3 length is 12 residues. The trim removed 7 bases at V and 1 base at J, leaving 0 bases unmatched. Construction of the TCRbeta library involved unique molecular identifiers. TCRdb redid the calling of the PCR reads with MiXCR, one entry per CDR3 protein. The table includes hundreds of thousands of distinct CDR3 sequences, 10% to 13% detected once. The sequenced sample was PBMCs from the stem cell graft donor, obtained from the stem cell graft. The chain links TRBV2 to TRBJ1-1; 7 bases align to TRBD1. This sequence originates from a human donor who donated a stem cell graft to a child with acute myeloid leukemia. CDR3 loop: CASNRGNTEAFF. The CDR3 DNA reads TGTGCCAGCAACAGGGGGAACACTGAAGCTTTCTTT.